Sequencing of this TCR beta chain was carried out in a study of T-cell memory formation after mild COVID-19. The wider study: TCR clusters largely stayed donor specific.

The CDR3 runs to 17 residues. Trimming took off 2 bases at V and 2 bases at J, with 18 bases between the two ends. In germline, CDR1 is SGDLS, CDR2 YYNGEE. Using its own MiXCR run on the 5' RACE reads, TCRdb lists one record per CDR3 protein. Of about 610,000 distinct CDR3 sequences listed, 17% are singletons. The receptor was isolated from an adult woman who had mild COVID-19 (a few samples of this study predate the infection). Cell type and time point are not known. This chain uses TRBV9 with TRBJ2-3, with a tentative D call TRBD1 (6 bases). The sequencing input was PBMCs or a T cell subset sorted from them (not recorded which). CDR3 DNA sequence: TGTGCCAGCAGCGTTAGCCCGGGACAAGGGAACACAGATACGCAGTATTTT. This encodes CASSVSPGQGNTDTQYF.